This T cell receptor beta chain was recorded in a study of blood T cell repertoires in COVID-19. Generated by immunoSEQ multiplex PCR, the TCRdb table keeps only in-frame clones and is missing some. Of 60,000 or so clones in the sample, 80% to 85% were seen once. V gave up 2 bases and J gave up 4 bases; unmatched junction bases: 4. From germline, CDR1 is SNHLY and CDR2 FYNNEI. The CDR3 loop spans 14 amino acids. The sequenced material came from peripheral blood. The TCR was taken from a man aged 30 to 39 with COVID-19, enrolled during active disease. The rearrangement links TRBV2 to TRBJ1-2, with TRBD1 matching 7 bases. In DNA, the CDR3 is TGTGCCAGCAGTGAACCGACAGGGCGCTATGGCTACACCTTC. It specifies CASSEPTGRYGYTF.